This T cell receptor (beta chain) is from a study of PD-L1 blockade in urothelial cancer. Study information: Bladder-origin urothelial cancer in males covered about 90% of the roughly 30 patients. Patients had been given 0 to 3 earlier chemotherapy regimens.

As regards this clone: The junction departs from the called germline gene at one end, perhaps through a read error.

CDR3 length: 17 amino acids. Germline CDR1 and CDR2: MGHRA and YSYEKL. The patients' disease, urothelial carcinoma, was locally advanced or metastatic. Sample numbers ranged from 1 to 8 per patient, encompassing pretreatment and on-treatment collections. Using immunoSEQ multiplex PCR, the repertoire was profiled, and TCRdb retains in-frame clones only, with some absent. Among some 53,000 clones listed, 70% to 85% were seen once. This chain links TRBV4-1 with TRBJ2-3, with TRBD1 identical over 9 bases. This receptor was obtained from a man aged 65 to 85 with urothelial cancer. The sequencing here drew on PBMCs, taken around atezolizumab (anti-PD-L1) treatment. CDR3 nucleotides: TGCGCCAGCAGACAAGACGAACAGGGGGCCCCCCCAGATACGCAGTATTTT. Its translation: CASRQDEQGAPPDTQYF.